This T cell receptor (beta chain) was sequenced in a study of blood T cell repertoires in COVID-19 (dated by TCRdb to about 2020). Looking at the study overall: The collaborator samples originated in the United States, Italy and Spain and spanned the acute and convalescent phases of COVID-19. A freely available public database, intended as a resource for researchers studying the immune response to SARS-CoV-2, is where the repertoires were released. The material from the prospective study consisted of cDNA or gDNA derived from T cells, B-cell-depleted T cells, or PBMCs. Where available, HLA class I and class II types were taken from metadata supplied by the sample provider and were not determined by assay-based typing. Deeply sampled blood TCRbeta repertoires from subjects exposed to, actively infected with, or recovered from COVID-19 were included in the dataset. Samples were obtained from the ongoing ImmuneRACE study (first 160 participants) and from 1,254 subjects provided by 6 global collaborators. Nearly every sample came with metadata listing a de-identified subject ID, COVID-19 status, age in years and sex.

Per the germline V gene, KGHDR is the CDR1 and SFDVKD is the CDR2. From its cysteine to its phenylalanine, the CDR3 spans 15 amino acids. Only the CDR3 region is kept as DNA, spanning 45 bases read in frame from base 1. V loses 4 bases of germline sequence and J loses 4 bases, and the interval between the two ends is 13 bases. In Seattle, one collaborating source enrolled patients while the infection was active and tracked those patients longitudinally over the course of disease. Each collaborating institution followed its own protocols to collect whole blood in K2EDTA tubes. For TCRbeta analysis, collaborator samples were shipped as frozen whole blood, as isolated PBMCs, or as DNA extracted from either sample type. To note about this clone: Its antigen is still unknown. Within one base of it there is no much larger clone, and no base qualities were kept.

Broad study findings and their caveats: The amount of clinical and demographic metadata varied by source and participant and was provided uncurated.

The immunoSEQ Assay, a bias-controlled multiplex PCR, was used to amplify TCRbeta CDR3 regions from genomic DNA. From the authors' description of their analysis: The number of nucleated cells in each sample was estimated from the amplification of reference gene primers within the assay. To quantify the absolute abundance of each unique TCRbeta CDR3 rearrangement, sequence reads were collapsed and filtered. For each sample, productive Simpson clonality was calculated as the square root of Simpson's diversity index over productive rearrangements. TCRdb obtained this table from immuneACCESS and retained in-frame rearrangements with V and J assigned. These tables miss some clones; where compared with another copy, unresolved V genes account for less than half of the shortfall, and the remainder is unexplained. V and J calls and clone size are given by that table; D and trimming were obtained from the DNA. This sample holds over 450,000 clones; 85% to 90% were observed only once. The ten largest make up roughly 8.3% of the sample.

The V gene is TRBV24-1 and the J gene is TRBJ1-3; 5 matching bases give a weak D call of TRBD1. This TCR came from a woman aged 50 to 60 with COVID-19, enrolled during active disease. What was sequenced was peripheral blood. The DNA sequence is TGTGCCACCAGTGACGGAGGGGCCATCGGAAACACCATATATTTT. Translated, it reads CATSDGGAIGNTIYF.